Listed here are 20 T cell receptor beta chains from one sample, sequenced in a study of blood T cell repertoires in COVID-19. The repertoire was sequenced with immunoSEQ multiplex PCR; TCRdb's copy has only in-frame clones and lacks some. The sample lists about 75,000 clones; about 91% were seen once. Material for sequencing was peripheral blood. The receptor set was obtained from a woman aged 70 to 79 with acute or convalescent COVID-19.

The chain has TRBV7-2 and TRBJ2-2, with D perhaps TRBD2 (5 bases). The CDR3 contains 15 residues. CDR1 is SGHTA and CDR2 is FQGNSA in the germline V gene. V was pared by 0 bases and J by 4 bases, with 9 bases between. This CDR3 is CASSLAFRGTGELFF. In DNA form, the CDR3 reads TGTGCCAGCAGCTTAGCGTTTCGGGGCACCGGGGAGCTGTTTTTT.

This clone was seen only once. V usage is TRBV2 and J usage is TRBJ1-6; TRBD1 is a possible D gene (5 bases). Germline CDR1 is SNHLY and CDR2 is FYNNEI. Between the trimmed V and J ends, which lost 8 bases and 0 bases, there was a span of 11 bases. The CDR3 is 15 amino acids. CDR3 in amino acids: CASLRGSSYNSPLHF. The CDR3 DNA sequence: TGTGCCAGCCTCCGGGGGAGCTCCTATAATTCACCCCTCCACTTT.

Here the CDR3 DNA reads TGTGCCAGCAGCCCCCGGGACTTACCCGAGCAGTACTTC. Protein: CASSPRDLPEQYF. The gene calls are TRBV5-4 and TRBJ2-7; possible D gene TRBD2, 6 bases. This CDR3 region has 13 residues. V lost 4 bases and J 6 bases, leaving 14 bases between the germline ends. The germline V gene encodes CDR1 SGHNT and CDR2 YYREEE (reference sequence).

V is TRBV9 and J is TRBJ2-7; weak D call: TRBD2 (5 bases). Trimming stripped 5 bases from V and 6 bases from J, with 15 bases between. The CDR3 length is 13 residues. Germline V CDR1 and CDR2: SGDLS, YYNGEE. CDR3 coding DNA: TGTGCCAGCAGTCTTCACCTTGAGGGCGAGCAGTACTTC. Amino acid sequence: CASSLHLEGEQYF.

The chain uses TRBV11-1 and TRBJ1-2; D is perhaps TRBD1 (5 bases). This CDR3 contains 15 residues. V lost 4 bases and J 8 bases, leaving 20 bases between the germline ends. Germline CDR1 SGHAT, CDR2 FQDESV (reference sequence). CDR3 sequence (DNA): TGTGCCAGCAGCTATGGCGGGGCTTCCGACGGAGGCTACACCTTC. This translates into CASSYGGASDGGYTF.

This clone has more than one count but fewer than ten. The chain recombines TRBV12-3 or TRBV12-4 with TRBJ2-3, with D possibly matching TRBD2 (5 bases). The CDR3 is 13 amino acids. Between the trimmed V and J ends, which lost 4 bases and 4 bases, there was a span of 9 bases. CDR3 sequence reads: CASSSTAADTQYF. The DNA of the CDR3 is TGTGCCAGCAGTTCAACAGCGGCAGATACGCAGTATTTT.

The chain has TRBV28 and TRBJ2-7; a possible D gene is TRBD2 (5 bases). The CDR3 length is 13 residues. Looked up from germline, CDR1 is MDHEN and CDR2 is SYDVKM. The V gene lost 6 bases and the J gene lost 2 bases, with 11 bases spanning the gap. CDR3 sequence reads: CASSGLVPYEQYF. DNA for the CDR3: TGTGCCAGCAGCGGACTTGTTCCCTACGAGCAGTACTTC.

The chain uses TRBV29-1 and TRBJ1-1, with a possible D match to TRBD1 (6 bases). Trimming took 5 bases from V and 8 from J, leaving 12 bases between them. Germline V CDR1 and CDR2: SQVTM, ANQGSEA. The CDR3 covers 11 residues. This CDR3 is CSVNRAAEAFF. In DNA, the CDR3 is TGCAGCGTTAACAGGGCGGCCGAAGCTTTCTTT.

This chain uses TRBV24-1 with TRBJ2-1, with 16 bases that match TRBD2. V was clipped by 2 bases and J by 8 bases; unmatched bases: 11. The CDR3 is made up of 19 amino acids. The germline V gene encodes CDR1 KGHDR and CDR2 SFDVKD. Here the CDR3 reads CATSDSKKGLAGGGDEQFF. In nucleotides, the CDR3 is TGTGCCACCAGTGATTCCAAAAAGGGACTAGCGGGAGGGGGCGATGAGCAGTTCTTC.

This chain joins TRBV7-9 and TRBJ1-4, with 7 bases that match TRBD1. The CDR3 length is 13 residues. The V segment lost 10 bases and the J segment 5 bases; nucleotides outside the gene matches: 7. CDR1 and CDR2 from the germline V gene are SEHNR and FQNEAQ (reference sequence). CDR3 in amino acids: CAISAGGNEKLFF. For the CDR3, the DNA is TGTGCCATCTCGGCAGGGGGAAATGAAAAACTGTTTTTT.

The chain links TRBV27 to TRBJ2-7, with 11 bases that match TRBD1. V was pared by 4 bases and J by 2 bases, with 1 base of the junction left unmatched. The germline gives CDR1 MNHEY, CDR2 SMNVEV (reference sequence). The CDR3 runs to 14 residues. CDR3 region: CASSWGQGAYEQYF. CDR3 DNA sequence: TGTGCCAGCAGTTGGGGACAGGGGGCCTACGAGCAGTACTTC.

The rearrangement links TRBV7-2 to TRBJ1-1, with a weak D call TRBD1 (5 bases). CDR1 and CDR2 from the germline V gene are SGHTA and FQGNSA. The V end was cut by 1 base, the J end by 8 bases, with 14 bases between. The CDR3 has 14 amino acids. Here the CDR3 reads CASSLDWGVLEAFF. Here the CDR3 DNA reads TGTGCCAGCAGCTTAGATTGGGGGGTTCTCGAAGCTTTCTTT.

The sample holds one count of this clone. This chain uses TRBV3-1 (or the pseudogene TRBV3-2) with TRBJ2-7; 12 bases fit TRBD2. Germline V gene sequence: CDR1 LGHDT, CDR2 YNNKEL (reference sequence). V gave up 4 bases and J gave up 4 bases; unmatched junction bases: 17. The CDR3 has 19 residues. The chain's CDR3 is CASSPGESSGRARYYEQYF. The CDR3 DNA follows: TGTGCCAGCAGCCCCGGAGAGTCTAGCGGGAGGGCAAGATATTACGAGCAGTACTTC.

In this sample, this clone turned up once. The chain employs TRBV6-2 or TRBV6-3 and TRBJ2-7; 10 bases match TRBD1. This CDR3 comprises 16 residues. J lost 0 bases, V lost 0 bases, and 2 bases had no gene match. Germline CDR1 reads MNHEY; CDR2 reads SVGEGT. DNA of the CDR3: TGTGCCAGCAGTTACTCTCGGACAGGGGGCTCCTACGAGCAGTACTTC. Translated: CASSYSRTGGSYEQYF.

V gene TRBV9 combines with J gene TRBJ1-5; D unresolved. The CDR3 is made up of 13 amino acids. The germline V gene has CDR1 SGDLS and CDR2 YYNGEE. V was clipped by 4 bases and J by 6 bases, with 11 bases between them. CDR3 sequence: CASSLTGSQPQHF. In nucleotides, the CDR3 is TGTGCCAGCAGCCTGACGGGGAGTCAGCCCCAGCATTTT.

V is TRBV9 and J is TRBJ2-1, with D possibly matching TRBD2 (7 bases). Trimming pared 4 bases from V and 3 bases from J, leaving 23 bases between. The CDR3 totals 18 residues. The germline V gene has CDR1 SGDLS and CDR2 YYNGEE. CDR3 coding DNA: TGTGCCAGCAGCCCACGGGGGCGGCGGGAGACTCTCTACAATGAGCAGTTCTTC. Translation: CASSPRGRRETLYNEQFF. The variable domain in full, with the rest retrieved from reference TRBV9 and TRBJ2-1, is DSGVTQTPKHLITATGQRVTLRCSPRSGDLSVYWYQQSLDQGLQFLIQYYNGEERAKGNILERFSAQQFPDLHSELNLSSLELGDSALYFCASSPRGRRETLYNEQFFGPGTRLTVL.

The CDR3 loop is CASSQGLTSGRGQETQYF. The CDR3 DNA reads TGTGCCAGCAGCCAAGGACTGACTAGCGGGAGGGGACAAGAGACCCAGTACTTC. This chain links TRBV14 with TRBJ2-5, with 14 bases lining up with TRBD2. Unmatched junction bases numbered 6, after V lost 1 base and J lost 2 bases. In germline, CDR1 is SGHDN, CDR2 FVKESK. The CDR3 sequence is 18 residues long.

This rearrangement joins TRBV7-6 to TRBJ1-2, with D possibly being TRBD1 (5 bases). Trimming left V 5 bases short and J 5 bases short, with 9 bases between. The CDR3 has 12 residues. In germline, CDR1 is SGHVS, CDR2 FNYEAQ. The CDR3, as DNA: TGTGCCAGCAGCCAAGGGGTTTATGGCTACACCTTC. Translation gives CASSQGVYGYTF.

The V and J genes are TRBV19 and TRBJ1-1; 9 bases map to TRBD1. CDR1 and CDR2 (germline): LNHDA, SQIVND (reference sequence). V dropped 6 bases and J dropped 10; count of bases not matched to a gene: 15. CDR3 length: 15 residues. This CDR3 is CASSHTPGTGLRAFF. CDR3 in DNA: TGTGCCAGTAGCCATACCCCCGGGACAGGGTTACGAGCTTTCTTT.

V is TRBV6-5 and J is TRBJ1-2; no clear D gene. The CDR3 is made up of 15 amino acids. The germline CDR1 and CDR2 sequences are MNHEY and SVGAGI. The ends were cut back, 0 bases at V and 2 bases at J, with 10 bases in the middle. CDR3 in DNA: TGTGCCAGCAGTTACTCGTTTTCGGGGAACTATGGCTACACCTTC. Amino acid sequence: CASSYSFSGNYGYTF.